These 17 T cell receptor beta chains were all obtained from the same sample, sequenced in a study of blood T cell repertoires in COVID-19. Some clones are missing from TCRdb's copy, which holds only in-frame ones; the method was immunoSEQ multiplex PCR. The sample lists 150,000 to 200,000 clones, 60% to 80% occurring once. The sample comprised peripheral blood. Receptors were obtained from a man aged 55 to 70 with active or convalescent COVID-19.

The V and J genes are TRBV23-1 and TRBJ2-2; 8 nucleotides match TRBD1. TRBV23-1 carries the ORF label, with uncertain function. After removal of 3 bases from V and 2 bases from J, the junction contained 11 bases not matched to a gene. The CDR3 is 18 residues long. Written as DNA, the CDR3 is TGCGCCAGCAGTCATTGCCTCAGGGGGCCGGATAACACCGGGGAGCTGTTTTTT. Its translation is CASSHCLRGPDNTGELFF.

This clone appeared once. The V call is TRBV7-2, the J call TRBJ2-7, with D uncertain. CDR1 is SGHTA and CDR2 is FQGNSA in the germline V gene. Trimming shortened V by 1 base and J by 2 bases, and 9 bases separated the two germline ends. The CDR3 runs to 14 residues. In DNA form, the CDR3 reads TGTGCCAGCAGCTTAGTATCGGGTACCTACGAGCAGTACTTC. This encodes CASSLVSGTYEQYF.

This clone was seen only once. The V and J genes are TRBV4-1 and TRBJ1-6; 8 bases align to TRBD1. Germline V gene sequence: CDR1 MGHRA, CDR2 YSYEKL. The CDR3 consists of 17 residues. Trimming removed 0 bases from V and 8 bases from J; junction bases left unmatched: 9. In DNA, the CDR3 is TGCGCCAGCAGCCAAGACTCGGACAGGGAGTTGGATTCACCCCTCCACTTT. Its protein product is CASSQDSDRELDSPLHF.

This chain joins TRBV3-1 (or the pseudogene TRBV3-2) and TRBJ1-2; D remains unclear. CDR1 and CDR2 from the germline V gene are LGHDT and YNNKEL (reference sequence). CDR3 length: 12 residues. V was trimmed by 2 bases and J by 7 bases, leaving 8 bases between them. The CDR3 here is CASSQPLSGYTF. The CDR3, as DNA: TGTGCCAGCAGCCAACCCCTCAGTGGCTACACCTTC.

This clone has only one observation. The rearrangement joins TRBV5-1 to TRBJ2-5; 10 nucleotides match TRBD2. The germline V gene has CDR1 SGHRS and CDR2 YFSETQ. After removal of 1 base from V and 4 bases from J, the junction contained 7 bases not matched to a gene. The length of the CDR3 is 16 residues. CDR3: CASSLLSGRGVETQYF. In nucleotides, the CDR3 is TGCGCCAGCAGCTTGCTAAGCGGGAGGGGTGTAGAGACCCAGTACTTC.

The J gene is TRBJ1-6, the V gene TRBV18, with TRBD1 matching 11 bases. V shed 5 bases, J shed 9 bases, and the junction held 9 bases outside the gene matches. Germline CDR1 and CDR2: KGHSH and LQKENI. The CDR3 is 16 amino acids. The DNA of the CDR3 is TGTGCCAGCTCAGGCCTTCCCGGGACAGGGGGTTCACCCCTCCACTTT. It codes for CASSGLPGTGGSPLHF.

Only a few counts were recorded for this clone. CDR3: CASRFSGRGSRETQYF. The CDR3 region has the DNA TGTGCCAGCAGATTTAGCGGGAGGGGTAGCCGGGAGACCCAGTACTTC. This sequence joins TRBV28 and TRBJ2-5, with 11 bases identical to TRBD2. Unmatched junction bases numbered 11, after V lost 6 bases and J lost 5 bases. The CDR3 totals 16 residues. Germline V gene data show CDR1 as MDHEN and CDR2 as SYDVKM.

This rearrangement joins TRBV7-6 to TRBJ2-1; TRBD2 agrees at 7 bases. The CDR3 runs 15 residues. Losses at the gene ends were 1 base for V and 6 bases for J; bases not matched to a gene: 6. From germline, CDR1 is SGHVS and CDR2 FNYEAQ. CDR3 loop: CASSLEAGFFNEQFF. The CDR3 coding sequence is TGTGCCAGCAGCTTAGAAGCGGGGTTCTTCAATGAGCAGTTCTTC. Variable domain in full (rest from reference TRBV7-6 and TRBJ2-1): GAGVSQSPRYKVTKRGQDVALRCDPISGHVSLYWYRQALGQGPEFLTYFNYEAQQDKSGLPNDRFSAERPEGSISTLTIQRTEQRDSAMYRCASSLEAGFFNEQFFGPGTRLTVL.

The chain has TRBV15 and TRBJ1-1; D possibly corresponds to TRBD1 (5 bases). This CDR3 is built from 16 residues. V was trimmed by 3 bases and J by 0 bases, leaving 14 bases between them. Germline assignment: CDR1 LNHNV and CDR2 YYDKDF (reference sequence). The CDR3: CATSSTPNRMNTEAFF. The CDR3, as DNA: TGTGCCACCAGCAGCACTCCGAACAGGATGAACACTGAAGCTTTCTTT. Drawing the rest from reference TRBV15 and TRBJ1-1, the complete variable domain is DAMVIQNPRYQVTQFGKPVTLSCSQTLNHNVMYWYQQKSSQAPKLLFHYYDKDFNNEADTPDNFQSRRPNTSFCFLDIRSPGLGDTAMYLCATSSTPNRMNTEAFFGQGTRLTVV.

V and J are TRBV2 and TRBJ1-1; 7 positions match TRBD1. Germline V gene sequence: CDR1 SNHLY, CDR2 FYNNEI. V was pared by 2 bases and J by 4 bases, with 4 bases of the junction left unmatched. CDR3 size: 14 residues. CDR3 in amino acids: CASSERQGGTEAFF. CDR3 in DNA: TGTGCCAGCAGTGAACGACAGGGAGGCACTGAAGCTTTCTTT.

The gene calls are TRBV5-4 and TRBJ2-5; D is possibly TRBD1 (6 bases). Germline V gives CDR1 SGHNT, CDR2 YYREEE (reference sequence). This CDR3 has 14 residues. Trimming cost V 3 bases and J 6 bases, with 15 bases left between them. DNA of the CDR3: TGTGCCAGCAGCTCCGGGACAACGATCCAGACCCAGTACTTC. Translating gives CASSSGTTIQTQYF.

The genes are TRBV5-8 and TRBJ2-2, with D tentatively TRBD2 (6 bases). The V and J ends lost 4 bases and 5 bases respectively, with 12 bases between them. The germline CDR1 and CDR2 sequences are SGHTS and YDEGEE. This CDR3 comprises 14 residues. The CDR3 nucleotides read TGTGCCAGCAGCCGGGACTTCCGAACCGGGGAGCTGTTTTTT. This gives the protein CASSRDFRTGELFF.

The sample holds a few counts of this clone. V gene TRBV28 combines with J gene TRBJ1-1; a possible D gene is TRBD1 (5 bases). V was shortened by 3 bases and J by 4 bases, with 6 bases between the two germline ends. The germline V gene encodes CDR1 MDHEN and CDR2 SYDVKM. The CDR3 is 12 residues long. In DNA form, the CDR3 reads TGTGCCAGCAGTTTTCAGGGCACTGAAGCTTTCTTT. This sequence encodes CASSFQGTEAFF.

The chain carries TRBV7-9 and TRBJ2-5, with 12 bases aligning to TRBD1. V dropped 6 bases and J dropped 5; count of bases not matched to a gene: 7. The CDR3 has 15 residues. The germline CDR1 and CDR2 sequences are SEHNR and FQNEAQ (reference sequence). The CDR3 here is CASRFRDRGQETQYF. The CDR3 DNA reads as TGTGCCAGCAGATTCAGGGACAGGGGGCAGGAGACCCAGTACTTC.

The chain joins TRBV28 to TRBJ2-1; 10 bases are a match to TRBD1. Trimming cost V 5 bases and J 7 bases; bases outside gene matches: 11. Germline V lookup: CDR1 MDHEN, CDR2 SYDVKM. CDR3 length: 16 amino acids. The CDR3 DNA follows: TGTGCCAGCAGTGACGCGGGACAGGGGACGAAAAATGAGCAGTTCTTC. The encoded protein is CASSDAGQGTKNEQFF.

The chain recombines TRBV27 with TRBJ2-2; 10 positions match TRBD2. This CDR3 is built from 19 residues. The germline V gene encodes CDR1 MNHEY and CDR2 SMNVEV (reference sequence). Trimming at V came to 6 bases and at J to 5 bases, leaving 18 bases not matched to a gene. The CDR3 nucleotides read TGTGCCAGCAGCCCAATAACCCGGGGTCTAGCGGGAGAGACCGGGGAGCTGTTTTTT. It yields the protein CASSPITRGLAGETGELFF.

DNA of the CDR3: TGTGCCAGCACTTCCCTCGGACTAGCGGGAGGGGGGATATACAATGAGCAGTTCTTC. Its translation is CASTSLGLAGGGIYNEQFF. The chain links TRBV21-1 to TRBJ2-1; the table's D call of TRBD2 was not tested on the DNA. TRBV21-1 is a pseudogene locus. The CDR3 contains 19 residues.